One sample yielded the 27 T cell receptor beta chains listed below, sequenced in a study of blood T cell repertoires in COVID-19 (dated by TCRdb to 2019 to 2021). Library preparation was by the immunoSEQ multiplex PCR assay. Here the immuneACCESS table is served through TCRdb, limited to in-frame sequences with V and J called. Missing clones are a known gap in these copies; in checked studies unresolved V genes cover under half, and the rest lacks a known reason. The sample records about 240,000 clones, approximately 78% of which are singletons. The top ten clonotypes cover 9.5% to 15% of the sample. Sequencing was done on a sample of peripheral blood. These receptors originate from an older woman with active or convalescent COVID-19.

The CDR3 DNA sequence: TGTGCCAGCAGCCCGGGGGGTCAGTCGAACACTGAAGCTTTCTTT. It encodes CASSPGGQSNTEAFF. The J gene is TRBJ1-1, the V gene TRBV9, with D perhaps TRBD1 (5 bases). The V end was cut by 4 bases, the J end by 1 base, with 14 bases between. This CDR3 has 15 residues. Germline lookup yields CDR1 SGDLS and CDR2 YYNGEE.

V gene TRBV30 combines with J gene TRBJ1-4; no firm D call. The germline V and J ends were trimmed by 0 bases and 7 bases, with 3 bases remaining between them. This CDR3 comprises 11 residues. Germline lookup yields CDR1 GTSNPN and CDR2 SVGIG (reference sequence). The CDR3 sequence: CAWSVSEKLFF. DNA for the CDR3: TGTGCCTGGAGTGTGAGTGAAAAACTGTTTTTT. The full variable domain, with the rest looked up from reference TRBV30 and TRBJ1-4, is SQTIHQWPATLVQPVGSPLSLECTVEGTSNPNLYWYRQAAGRGLQLLFYSVGIGQISSEVPQNLSASRPQDRQFILSSKKLLLSDSGFYLCAWSVSEKLFFGSGTQLSVL.

V and J are TRBV5-1 and TRBJ2-7; 9 nucleotides line up with TRBD1. The V segment lost 3 bases and the J segment 6 bases; nucleotides outside the gene matches: 10. The germline gives CDR1 SGHRS, CDR2 YFSETQ. There are 15 residues in the CDR3. The CDR3 DNA reads TGCGCCAGCAGCTGGAATTTGGAGGACAGGGGCGAGCAGTACTTC. Translation gives CASSWNLEDRGEQYF.

The gene calls are TRBV21-1 and TRBJ1-1; TRBD1 reflects the table's D call only, with no check against the DNA. TRBV21-1 is deemed a pseudogene. The CDR3 has 14 amino acids. CDR3 in amino acids: CASSTDRQNTEAFF. The DNA of the CDR3 is TGTGCCAGCAGCACCGACAGGCAGAACACTGAAGCTTTCTTT.

The CDR3 nucleotides are TGTGCCAGCAGGACCTACAGGGGGAGCAGCACAGATACGCAGTATTTT. Protein sequence: CASRTYRGSSTDTQYF. V is TRBV7-9 and J is TRBJ2-3; 8 positions agree with TRBD1. Per germline, CDR1 SEHNR and CDR2 FQNEAQ (reference sequence). The CDR3 contains 16 residues. V was clipped by 6 bases and J by 0 bases; unmatched bases: 8.

DNA for the CDR3: TGTGCCAGCTCACAGGCCGGAGGGGAAACTGAAGCTTTCTTT. Translating it yields CASSQAGGETEAFF. The chain combines TRBV18 with TRBJ1-1; possible D gene TRBD1, 5 bases. The length of the CDR3 is 14 residues. Per germline, CDR1 KGHSH and CDR2 LQKENI. V lost 4 bases, J lost 5 bases, and 14 bases lay in between.

Points on this clone: This specimen includes other DNA sequences encoding the same CDR3. The chain joins TRBV2 to TRBJ1-1; 7 nucleotides line up with TRBD1. Unmatched junction bases numbered 6, after V lost 7 bases and J lost 1 base. This CDR3 comprises 14 residues. Germline V lookup: CDR1 SNHLY, CDR2 FYNNEI. CDR3 sequence (DNA): TGTGCCAGCAAACAAGGACAGGCGAACACTGAAGCTTTCTTT. Translating gives CASKQGQANTEAFF.

The genes are TRBV7-2 and TRBJ1-6; 9 bases align to TRBD1. The CDR3 covers 16 residues. V lost 4 bases and J lost 5; bases outside the gene matches: 6. Germline loops: CDR1 SGHTA, CDR2 FQGNSA. CDR3 region: CASSSKGQGDNSPLHF. Written as DNA, the CDR3 is TGTGCCAGCAGCTCTAAGGGACAGGGAGATAATTCACCCCTCCACTTT.

This chain joins TRBV10-3 and TRBJ2-5; perhaps TRBD1 as D (8 bases). The CDR3 loop spans 14 amino acids. V gave up 10 bases and J gave up 1 base, with 16 bases separating them. Looked up from germline, CDR1 is ENHRY and CDR2 is SYGVKD. DNA of the CDR3: TGTGCCACCGGGGGGACAGGATCCCAAGAGACCCAGTACTTC. Protein sequence: CATGGTGSQETQYF.

This chain uses TRBV3-1 (or the pseudogene TRBV3-2) with TRBJ2-5, with 14 bases identical to TRBD2. Losses at the gene ends were 4 bases for V and 5 bases for J; bases not matched to a gene: 6. Germline V gene lookup returns CDR1 LGHDT and CDR2 YNNKEL (reference sequence). This CDR3 spans 16 amino acids. CDR3 sequence reads: CASSRLAGGPRETQYF. The CDR3 DNA reads as TGTGCCAGCAGCCGACTAGCGGGGGGGCCGAGGGAGACCCAGTACTTC.

This clone was observed once. The V call is TRBV7-9, the J call TRBJ2-3, with 9 bases matching TRBD1. CDR3 length: 15 residues. The V segment lost 0 bases and the J segment 3 bases; nucleotides outside the gene matches: 1. In germline, CDR1 is SEHNR, CDR2 FQNEAQ (reference sequence). CDR3 in amino acids: CASSLAGQGTDTQYF. For the CDR3, the DNA is TGTGCCAGCAGCTTAGCGGGACAGGGAACAGATACGCAGTATTTT.

This rearrangement joins TRBV20-1 to TRBJ2-5; 8 bases agree with TRBD1. Germline V lookup: CDR1 DFQATT, CDR2 SNEGSKA (reference sequence). This CDR3 is 10 amino acids long. Unmatched junction bases numbered 2, after V lost 5 bases and J lost 9 bases. This chain's CDR3 is CSAADRAQYF. The CDR3 DNA reads TGCAGTGCTGCGGACAGGGCCCAGTACTTC.

The chain is built from TRBV25-1 and TRBJ2-7; 11 positions agree with TRBD2. The germline CDR1 and CDR2 sequences are MGHDK and SYGVNS. The J segment lost 2 bases and the V segment lost 3 bases, leaving 3 bases of the junction unmatched. This CDR3 contains 15 residues. The CDR3 nucleotides read TGTGCCAGCAGTGATGGGGGACTAGCGGCCTACGAGCAGTACTTC. Its protein product is CASSDGGLAAYEQYF.

The J gene is TRBJ2-7, the V gene TRBV5-4; D might be TRBD2 (6 bases). V shed 2 bases and J shed 2 bases, with 11 bases lying between them. The CDR3 contains 14 residues. Germline V lookup: CDR1 SGHNT, CDR2 YYREEE (reference sequence). The CDR3 sequence is CASSFSRGAYEQYF. The CDR3 nucleotides are TGTGCCAGCAGCTTTTCGCGGGGAGCCTACGAGCAGTACTTC.

The chain employs TRBV3-1 (or the pseudogene TRBV3-2) and TRBJ1-4, with D hard to call. Germline CDR1 reads LGHDT; CDR2 reads YNNKEL (reference sequence). V was shortened by 2 bases and J by 2 bases, with 6 bases between the two germline ends. CDR3 size: 14 residues. The DNA for the CDR3 is TGTGCCAGCAGCCAATCCTCGACTAATGAAAAACTGTTTTTT. Amino acids: CASSQSSTNEKLFF.

This clone was detected once. V is TRBV7-3 and J is TRBJ2-5, with D tentatively TRBD1 (5 bases). CDR1 and CDR2 from the germline V gene are SGHTA and FQGTGA. Deletions cut 0 bases from V and 7 bases from J, with 12 bases between. The CDR3 is made up of 14 amino acids. Here the CDR3 DNA reads TGTGCCAGCAGCTTAACAGGGTTAAGGGGGACCCAGTACTTC. Translating it yields CASSLTGLRGTQYF.

This clone was counted between two and nine times. The chain links TRBV18 to TRBJ2-1; TRBD2 agrees at 9 bases. V was clipped by 3 bases and J by 5 bases; unmatched bases: 8. This CDR3 has 16 residues. Germline V gene lookup returns CDR1 KGHSH and CDR2 LQKENI. The CDR3 coding sequence is TGTGCCAGCTCACCCCAGGCGCTAGCGGGACACAATGAGCAGTTCTTC. Translated: CASSPQALAGHNEQFF.

The chain links TRBV24-1 to TRBJ2-2, with TRBD2 matching over 9 bases. Looked up from germline, CDR1 is KGHDR and CDR2 is SFDVKD. The V gene end was trimmed by 5 bases and the J gene end by 3 bases; junction bases not matched to a gene: 6. CDR3 length: 16 amino acids. The CDR3 spells CATSAASGDYTGELFF. CDR3 coding DNA: TGTGCCACCAGTGCGGCTAGCGGGGACTACACCGGGGAGCTGTTTTTT.

V usage is TRBV9 and J usage is TRBJ2-7; the D gene is possibly TRBD2 (5 bases). V dropped 0 bases and J dropped 2 bases, with 9 bases sitting between them. This CDR3 contains 14 residues. Per the germline V gene, CDR1 is SGDLS and CDR2 is YYNGEE. The CDR3: CASSVGGGPYEQYF. The CDR3 bases are TGTGCCAGCAGCGTAGGAGGAGGCCCCTACGAGCAGTACTTC.

The chain combines TRBV28 with TRBJ2-1; no definite D call. Germline V gene data show CDR1 as MDHEN and CDR2 as SYDVKM. V lost 2 bases and J 0 bases, leaving 8 bases between the germline ends. The CDR3 is made up of 15 amino acids. CDR3 protein: CASSLLESSYNEQFF. CDR3 nucleotide sequence: TGTGCCAGCAGTTTACTGGAGAGCTCCTACAATGAGCAGTTCTTC.

This sequence joins TRBV30 and TRBJ2-2, with 9 bases fitting TRBD1. The CDR3 consists of 14 residues. Germline V gene sequence: CDR1 GTSNPN, CDR2 SVGIG (reference sequence). With 4 bases clipped from V and 4 bases from J, the junction kept 4 bases outside the gene matches. CDR3 coding DNA: TGTGCCTGGACTCGGGACAGGGTCACCGGGGAGCTGTTTTTT. Encoded protein: CAWTRDRVTGELFF.

This sequence joins TRBV18 and TRBJ2-5; D possibly corresponds to TRBD1 (6 bases). The V gene's germline CDR1 is KGHSH and CDR2 LQKENI. The CDR3 loop spans 15 amino acids. V shed 1 base and J shed 5 bases, with 14 bases lying between them. CDR3 nucleotide sequence: TGTGCCAGCTCACCACGTCAGGGGAAGTGGGAGACCCAGTACTTC. Translation: CASSPRQGKWETQYF. The full variable domain, in which reference TRBV18 and TRBJ2-5 provide the parts outside the CDR3, is NAGVMQNPRHLVRRRGQEARLRCSPMKGHSHVYWYRQLPEEGLKFMVYLQKENIIDESGMPKERFSAEFPKEGPSILRIQQVVRGDSAAYFCASSPRQGKWETQYFGPGTRLLVL.

The V call is TRBV13, the J call TRBJ2-7; 9 positions match TRBD1. Germline values: CDR1 PRHDT, CDR2 FYEKMQ (reference sequence). The V and J ends lost 4 bases and 3 bases, in that order; junction bases with no gene match: 7. This CDR3 comprises 15 residues. The CDR3: CASSSPGQGVYEQYF. The CDR3 DNA sequence: TGTGCCAGCAGCTCGCCGGGACAGGGAGTCTACGAGCAGTACTTC.

The CDR3 DNA follows: TGTGCCAGTAGTATCTGGTCCTCAGGGGGCAATCAGCCCCAGCATTTT. Protein: CASSIWSSGGNQPQHF. The chain is built from TRBV19 and TRBJ1-5; TRBD1 might be the D (6 bases). The germline CDR1 and CDR2 sequences are LNHDA and SQIVND (reference sequence). V was clipped by 3 bases and J by 2 bases, with 14 bases between them. This CDR3 spans 16 amino acids.

This clone was detected a few times. The chain carries TRBV6-5 and TRBJ1-2, with unresolved D. Germline V gene data show CDR1 as MNHEY and CDR2 as SVGAGI. Trimming removed 4 bases at V and 5 bases at J, with 8 bases between. The CDR3 covers 12 residues. As DNA, the CDR3 is TGTGCCAGCAGTTGGGGAGGGTATGGCTACACCTTC. Translated, it gives CASSWGGYGYTF.

V is TRBV5-1 and J is TRBJ1-5; TRBD1 is a possible D gene (5 bases). Trimming cost V 4 bases and J 3 bases, with 11 bases left between them. Per germline, CDR1 SGHRS and CDR2 YFSETQ. This CDR3 contains 14 residues. CDR3: CASSPDRPNQPQHF. The DNA of the CDR3 is TGCGCCAGCAGCCCCGACAGACCCAATCAGCCCCAGCATTTT.

The rearrangement joins TRBV29-1 to TRBJ2-7, with 7 bases aligning to TRBD1. Trimming took 6 bases from V and 2 from J; bases not matched to a gene: 10. The CDR3 spans 14 residues. CDR1 is SQVTM and CDR2 is ANQGSEA in the germline V gene. This chain's CDR3 is CSVETTGAPYEQYF. CDR3 DNA sequence: TGCAGCGTCGAGACTACAGGGGCACCCTACGAGCAGTACTTC.